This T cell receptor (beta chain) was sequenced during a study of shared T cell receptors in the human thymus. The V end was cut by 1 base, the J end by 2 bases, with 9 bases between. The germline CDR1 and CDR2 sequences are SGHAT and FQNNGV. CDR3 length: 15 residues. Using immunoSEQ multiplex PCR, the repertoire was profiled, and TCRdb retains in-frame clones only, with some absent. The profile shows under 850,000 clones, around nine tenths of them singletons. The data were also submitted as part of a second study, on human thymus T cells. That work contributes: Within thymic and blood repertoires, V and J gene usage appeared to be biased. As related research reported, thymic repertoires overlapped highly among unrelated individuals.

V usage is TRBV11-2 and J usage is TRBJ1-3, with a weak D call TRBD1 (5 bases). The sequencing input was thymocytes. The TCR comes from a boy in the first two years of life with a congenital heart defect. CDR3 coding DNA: TGTGCCAGCAGCTTAGGATGGGGCCCTGGAAACACCATATATTTT. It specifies CASSLGWGPGNTIYF.